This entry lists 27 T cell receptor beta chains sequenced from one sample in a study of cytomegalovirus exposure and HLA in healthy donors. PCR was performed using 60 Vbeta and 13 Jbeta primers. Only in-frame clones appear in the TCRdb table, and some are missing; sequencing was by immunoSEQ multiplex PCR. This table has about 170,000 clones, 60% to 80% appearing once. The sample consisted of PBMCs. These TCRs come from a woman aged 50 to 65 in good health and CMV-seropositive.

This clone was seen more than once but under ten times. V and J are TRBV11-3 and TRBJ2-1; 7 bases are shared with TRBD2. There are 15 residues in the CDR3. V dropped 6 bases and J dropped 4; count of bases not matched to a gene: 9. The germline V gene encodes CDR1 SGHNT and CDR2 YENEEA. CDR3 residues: CASSPAGPNYNEQFF. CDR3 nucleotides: TGTGCCAGCAGTCCAGCGGGGCCGAATTACAATGAGCAGTTCTTC.

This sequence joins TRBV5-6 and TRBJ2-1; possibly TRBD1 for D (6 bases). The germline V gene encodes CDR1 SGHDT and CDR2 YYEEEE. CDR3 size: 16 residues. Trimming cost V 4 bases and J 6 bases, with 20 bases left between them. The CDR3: CASSPRRTAVSNEQFF. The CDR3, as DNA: TGTGCCAGCAGCCCCCGCAGGACAGCCGTAAGCAATGAGCAGTTCTTC.

The CDR3 loop is CASSVRGGVYEQYF. CDR3 sequence (DNA): TGTGCCAGCAGTGTAAGGGGGGGGGTCTACGAGCAGTACTTC. The rearrangement joins TRBV25-1 to TRBJ2-7; D possibly corresponds to TRBD2 (7 bases). V was cut by 4 bases and J by 3 bases, with 13 bases left in between. The CDR3 totals 14 residues. The germline V gene has CDR1 MGHDK and CDR2 SYGVNS.

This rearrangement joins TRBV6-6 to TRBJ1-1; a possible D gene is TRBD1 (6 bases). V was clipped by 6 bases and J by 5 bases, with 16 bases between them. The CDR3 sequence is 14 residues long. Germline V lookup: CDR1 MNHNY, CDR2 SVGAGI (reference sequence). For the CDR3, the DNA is TGTGCCAGCAGCGAGACGGGGGGCAAAACTGAAGCTTTCTTT. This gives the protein CASSETGGKTEAFF.

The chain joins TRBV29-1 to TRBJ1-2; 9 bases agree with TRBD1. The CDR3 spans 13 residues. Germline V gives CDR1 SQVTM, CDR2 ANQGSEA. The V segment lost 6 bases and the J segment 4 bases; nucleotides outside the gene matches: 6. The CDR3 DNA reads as TGCAGCGTGAGGACAGGGGCGGGCTATGGCTACACCTTC. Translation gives CSVRTGAGYGYTF.

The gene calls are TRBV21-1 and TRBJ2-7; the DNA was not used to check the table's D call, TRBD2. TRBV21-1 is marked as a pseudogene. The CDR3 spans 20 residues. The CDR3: CASSKEGSHAGFCIVHEQYF. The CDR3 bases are TGTGCCAGCAGCAAAGAAGGGAGTCACGCCGGATTCTGTATAGTCCACGAGCAGTACTTC.

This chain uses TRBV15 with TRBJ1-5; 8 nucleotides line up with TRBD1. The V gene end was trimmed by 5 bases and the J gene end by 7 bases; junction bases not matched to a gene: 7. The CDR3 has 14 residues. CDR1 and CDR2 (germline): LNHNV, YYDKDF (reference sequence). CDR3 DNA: TGTGCCACCAGCCTAAAAAGGGACAGGCAGCCCCAGCATTTT. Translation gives CATSLKRDRQPQHF.

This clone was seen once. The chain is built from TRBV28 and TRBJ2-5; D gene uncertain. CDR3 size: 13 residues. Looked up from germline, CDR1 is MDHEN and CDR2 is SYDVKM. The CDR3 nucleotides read TGTGCAGGAGCAAAGCGTCTCCAAGAGACCCAGTACTTC. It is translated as CAGAKRLQETQYF.

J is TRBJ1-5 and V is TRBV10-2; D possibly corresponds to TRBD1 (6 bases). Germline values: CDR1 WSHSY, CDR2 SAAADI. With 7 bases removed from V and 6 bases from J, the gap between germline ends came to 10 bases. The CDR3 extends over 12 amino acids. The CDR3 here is CASKQGGQPQHF. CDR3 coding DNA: TGCGCCAGCAAACAGGGCGGTCAGCCCCAGCATTTT.

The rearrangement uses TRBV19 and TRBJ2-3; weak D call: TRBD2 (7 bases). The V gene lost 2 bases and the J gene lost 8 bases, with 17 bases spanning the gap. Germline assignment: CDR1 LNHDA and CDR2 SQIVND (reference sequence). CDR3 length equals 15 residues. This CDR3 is CASSIFRGGPGTQYF. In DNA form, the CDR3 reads TGTGCCAGTAGTATATTTAGGGGGGGCCCCGGTACGCAGTATTTT. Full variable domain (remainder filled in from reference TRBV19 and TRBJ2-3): DGGITQSPKYLFRKEGQNVTLSCEQNLNHDAMYWYRQDPGQGLRLIYYSQIVNDFQKGDIAEGYSVSREKKESFPLTVTSAQKNPTAFYLCASSIFRGGPGTQYFGPGTRLTVL.

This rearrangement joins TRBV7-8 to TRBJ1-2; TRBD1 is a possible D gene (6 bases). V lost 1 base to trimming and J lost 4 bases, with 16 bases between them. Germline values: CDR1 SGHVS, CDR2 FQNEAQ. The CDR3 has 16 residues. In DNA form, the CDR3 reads TGTGCCAGCAGCTTAGTTTTAAGGGGGTCGGTCTATGGCTACACCTTC. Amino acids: CASSLVLRGSVYGYTF.

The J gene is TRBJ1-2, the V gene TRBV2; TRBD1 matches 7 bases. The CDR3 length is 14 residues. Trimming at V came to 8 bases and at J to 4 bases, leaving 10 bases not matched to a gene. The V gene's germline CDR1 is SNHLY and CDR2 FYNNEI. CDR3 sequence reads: CASLGGQAIYGYTF. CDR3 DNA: TGTGCCAGCCTTGGAGGACAGGCTATCTATGGCTACACCTTC.

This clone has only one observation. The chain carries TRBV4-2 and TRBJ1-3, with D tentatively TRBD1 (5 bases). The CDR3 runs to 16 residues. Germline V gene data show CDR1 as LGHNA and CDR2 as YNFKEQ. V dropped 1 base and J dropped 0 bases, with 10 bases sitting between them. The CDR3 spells CASSQAGRISGNTIYF. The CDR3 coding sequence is TGTGCCAGCAGCCAAGCAGGGCGGATCTCTGGAAACACCATATATTTT.

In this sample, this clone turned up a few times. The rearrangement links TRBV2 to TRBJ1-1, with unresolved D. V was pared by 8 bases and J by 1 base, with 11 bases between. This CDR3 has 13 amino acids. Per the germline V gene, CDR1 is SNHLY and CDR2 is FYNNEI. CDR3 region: CASGRAENTEAFF. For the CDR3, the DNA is TGTGCCAGCGGGAGGGCGGAGAACACTGAAGCTTTCTTT.

CDR3 loop: CASGGIAGADTQYF. In nucleotides, the CDR3 is TGTGCCAGCGGAGGAATAGCGGGAGCAGATACGCAGTATTTT. The chain is built from TRBV7-9 and TRBJ2-3; 9 nucleotides line up with TRBD2. CDR1 SEHNR and CDR2 FQNEAQ come from the germline V gene (reference sequence). After removal of 8 bases from V and 4 bases from J, the junction contained 7 bases not matched to a gene. The CDR3 has 14 residues.

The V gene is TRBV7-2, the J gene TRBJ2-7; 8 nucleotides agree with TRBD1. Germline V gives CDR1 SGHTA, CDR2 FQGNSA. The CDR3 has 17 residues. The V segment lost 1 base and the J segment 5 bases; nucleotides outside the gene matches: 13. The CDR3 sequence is CASSLGQGPYPTHEQYF. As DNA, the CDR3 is TGTGCCAGCAGCTTAGGACAGGGGCCATACCCTACCCACGAGCAGTACTTC.

The CDR3 DNA sequence: TGTGCCAGCAGTTACCACCCGGGGGGCGCTGAAGCTTTCTTT. This encodes CASSYHPGGAEAFF. The gene calls are TRBV6-6 and TRBJ1-1; D perhaps matches TRBD1 (6 bases). The CDR3 runs to 14 residues. Looked up from germline, CDR1 is MNHNY and CDR2 is SVGAGI (reference sequence). The germline V and J ends were trimmed by 2 bases and 6 bases, with 13 bases remaining between them.

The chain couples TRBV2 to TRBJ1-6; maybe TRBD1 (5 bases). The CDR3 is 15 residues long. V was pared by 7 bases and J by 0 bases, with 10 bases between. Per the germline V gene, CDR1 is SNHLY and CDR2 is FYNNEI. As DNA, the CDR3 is TGTGCCAGCACCGGGGGATTCTCCTATAATTCACCCCTCCACTTT. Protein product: CASTGGFSYNSPLHF.

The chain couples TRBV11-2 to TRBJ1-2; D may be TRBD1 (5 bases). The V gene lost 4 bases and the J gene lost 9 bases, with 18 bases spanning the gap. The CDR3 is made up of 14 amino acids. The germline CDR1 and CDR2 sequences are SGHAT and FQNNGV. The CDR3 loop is CASSYPGLSASYTF. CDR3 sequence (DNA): TGTGCCAGCAGCTACCCAGGGTTATCAGCGAGCTACACCTTC.

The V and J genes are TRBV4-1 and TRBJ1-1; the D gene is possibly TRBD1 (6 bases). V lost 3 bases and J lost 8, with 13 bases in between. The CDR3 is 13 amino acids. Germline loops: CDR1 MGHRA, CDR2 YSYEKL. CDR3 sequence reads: CASSQVSDREAFF. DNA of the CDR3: TGCGCCAGCAGCCAGGTTTCGGACAGAGAAGCTTTCTTT.

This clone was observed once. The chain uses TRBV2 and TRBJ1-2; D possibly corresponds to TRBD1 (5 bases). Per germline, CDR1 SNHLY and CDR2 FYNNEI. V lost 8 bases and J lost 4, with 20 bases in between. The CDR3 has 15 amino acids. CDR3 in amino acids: CASSSQPRETYGYTF. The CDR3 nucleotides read TGTGCCAGCTCTTCCCAGCCCAGGGAAACCTATGGCTACACCTTC. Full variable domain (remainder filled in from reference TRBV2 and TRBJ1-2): EPEVTQTPSHQVTQMGQEVILRCVPISNHLYFYWYRQILGQKVEFLVSFYNNEISEKSEIFDDQFSVERPDGSNFTLKIRSTKLEDSAMYFCASSSQPRETYGYTFGSGTRLTVV.

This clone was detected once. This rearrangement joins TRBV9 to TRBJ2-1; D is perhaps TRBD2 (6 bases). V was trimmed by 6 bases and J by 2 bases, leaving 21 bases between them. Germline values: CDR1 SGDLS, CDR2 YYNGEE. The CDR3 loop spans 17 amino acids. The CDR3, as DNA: TGTGCCAGCACCAAACTTGACGGGACTCGCCCCTACAATGAGCAGTTCTTC. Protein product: CASTKLDGTRPYNEQFF.

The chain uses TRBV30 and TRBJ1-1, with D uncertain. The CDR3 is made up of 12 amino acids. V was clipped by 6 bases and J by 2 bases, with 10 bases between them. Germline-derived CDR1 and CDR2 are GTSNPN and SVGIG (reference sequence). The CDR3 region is CACLVSNTEAFF. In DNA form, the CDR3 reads TGTGCCTGCCTGGTGAGTAACACTGAAGCTTTCTTT.

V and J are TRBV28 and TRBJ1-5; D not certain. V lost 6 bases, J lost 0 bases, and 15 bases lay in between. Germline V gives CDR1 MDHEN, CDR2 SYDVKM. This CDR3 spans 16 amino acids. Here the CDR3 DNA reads TGTGCCAGCAGGGGTGCGGTCAGAGTTAGCAATCAGCCCCAGCATTTT. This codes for CASRGAVRVSNQPQHF.

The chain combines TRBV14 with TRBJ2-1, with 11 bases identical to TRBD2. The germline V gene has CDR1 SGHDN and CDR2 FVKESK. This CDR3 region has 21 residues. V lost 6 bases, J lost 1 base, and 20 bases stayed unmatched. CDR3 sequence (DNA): TGTGCCAGCAGTCCAACTCCCCTGGGACTAGCGGTCTATACTTCCTACAATGAGCAGTTCTTC. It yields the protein CASSPTPLGLAVYTSYNEQFF.

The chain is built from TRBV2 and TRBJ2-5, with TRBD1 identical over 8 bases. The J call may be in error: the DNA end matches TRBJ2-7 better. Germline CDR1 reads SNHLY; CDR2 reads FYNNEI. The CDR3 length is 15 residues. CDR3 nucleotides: TGTGCCAGCAGTGACCGCGGGACAGGAGGGTACGAGCAGTACTTC. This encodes CASSDRGTGGYEQYF.

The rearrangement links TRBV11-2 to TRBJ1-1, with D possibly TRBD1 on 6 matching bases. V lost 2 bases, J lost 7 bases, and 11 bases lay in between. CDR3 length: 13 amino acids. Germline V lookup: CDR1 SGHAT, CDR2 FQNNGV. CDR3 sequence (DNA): TGTGCCAGCAGCTTACACAGGGAGCTTGAAGCTTTCTTT. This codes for CASSLHRELEAFF. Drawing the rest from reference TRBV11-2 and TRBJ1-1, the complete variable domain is EAGVAQSPRYKIIEKRQSVAFWCNPISGHATLYWYQQILGQGPKLLIQFQNNGVVDDSQLPKDRFSAERLKGVDSTLKIQPAKLEDSAVYLCASSLHRELEAFFGQGTRLTVV.